This T cell receptor (beta chain) was identified during a study of T-cell reconstitution after alpha-beta-depleted transplantation in children. This clonotype has ten or more counts. There are 15 residues in the CDR3. J gave up 7 bases and V 0 bases, and 5 bases lay outside the gene matches. The germline gives CDR1 LGHNA, CDR2 YSLEER. Unique molecular identifiers were used to barcode this TCRbeta library. TCRdb re-called the PCR reads with MiXCR, one entry per CDR3 protein. The sample shows a few hundred thousand distinct CDR3 sequences, about a fifth of them seen only once. Here the sequenced sample was PBMCs from the stem cell graft donor, taken from the stem cell graft. This TCR was sampled from a human donor who donated a stem cell graft to a child with acute myeloid leukemia. The chain carries TRBV4-3 and TRBJ2-2, with 7 bases aligning to TRBD2. CDR3 sequence reads: CASSQEGGRGGELFF. The CDR3 bases are TGCGCCAGCAGCCAAGAGGGGGGGAGAGGCGGGGAGCTGTTTTTT.